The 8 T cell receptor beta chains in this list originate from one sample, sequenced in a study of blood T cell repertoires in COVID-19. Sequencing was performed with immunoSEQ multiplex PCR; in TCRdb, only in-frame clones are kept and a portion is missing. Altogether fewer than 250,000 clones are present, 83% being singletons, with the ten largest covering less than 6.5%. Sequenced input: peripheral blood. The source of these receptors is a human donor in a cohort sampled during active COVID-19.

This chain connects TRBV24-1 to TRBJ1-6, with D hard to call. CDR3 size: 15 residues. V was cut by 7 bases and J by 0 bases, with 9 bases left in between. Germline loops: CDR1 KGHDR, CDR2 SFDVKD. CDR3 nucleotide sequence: TGTGCCACCAGGGAGAGAGACTCCTATAATTCACCCCTCCACTTT. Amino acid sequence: CATRERDSYNSPLHF.

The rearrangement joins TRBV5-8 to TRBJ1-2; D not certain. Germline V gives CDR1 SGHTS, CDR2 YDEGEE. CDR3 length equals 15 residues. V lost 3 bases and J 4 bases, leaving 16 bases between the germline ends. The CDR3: CASSWQSHPGYGYTF. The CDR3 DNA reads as TGTGCCAGCAGCTGGCAATCCCACCCGGGCTATGGCTACACCTTC.

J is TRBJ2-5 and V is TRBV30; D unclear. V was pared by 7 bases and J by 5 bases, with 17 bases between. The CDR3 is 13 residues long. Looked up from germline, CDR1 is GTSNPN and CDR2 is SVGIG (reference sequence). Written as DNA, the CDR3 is TGTGCCTATGGAAGCGCCGCCGGGGAGACCCAGTACTTC. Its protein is CAYGSAAGETQYF. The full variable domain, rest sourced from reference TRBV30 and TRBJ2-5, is SQTIHQWPATLVQPVGSPLSLECTVEGTSNPNLYWYRQAAGRGLQLLFYSVGIGQISSEVPQNLSASRPQDRQFILSSKKLLLSDSGFYLCAYGSAAGETQYFGPGTRLLVL.

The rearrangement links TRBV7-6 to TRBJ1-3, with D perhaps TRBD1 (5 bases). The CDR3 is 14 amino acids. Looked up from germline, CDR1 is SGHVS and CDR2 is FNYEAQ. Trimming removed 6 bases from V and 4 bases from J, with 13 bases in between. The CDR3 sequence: CASSPREEGNTIYF. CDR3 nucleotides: TGTGCCAGCAGTCCCAGGGAGGAAGGAAACACCATATATTTT.

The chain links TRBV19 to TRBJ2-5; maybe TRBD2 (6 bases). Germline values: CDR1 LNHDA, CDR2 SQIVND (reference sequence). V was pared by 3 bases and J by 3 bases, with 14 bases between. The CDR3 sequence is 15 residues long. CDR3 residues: CASSIWLASEETQYF. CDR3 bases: TGTGCCAGTAGTATCTGGCTAGCGAGTGAAGAGACCCAGTACTTC. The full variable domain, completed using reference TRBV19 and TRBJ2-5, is DGGITQSPKYLFRKEGQNVTLSCEQNLNHDAMYWYRQDPGQGLRLIYYSQIVNDFQKGDIAEGYSVSREKKESFPLTVTSAQKNPTAFYLCASSIWLASEETQYFGPGTRLLVL.

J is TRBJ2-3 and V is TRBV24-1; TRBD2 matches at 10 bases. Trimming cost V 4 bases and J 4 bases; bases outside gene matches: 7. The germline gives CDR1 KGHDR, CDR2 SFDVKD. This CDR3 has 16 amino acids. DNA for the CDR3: TGTGCCACCAGTGACACCGGGACTAGCGTGGCAGATACGCAGTATTTT. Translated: CATSDTGTSVADTQYF.

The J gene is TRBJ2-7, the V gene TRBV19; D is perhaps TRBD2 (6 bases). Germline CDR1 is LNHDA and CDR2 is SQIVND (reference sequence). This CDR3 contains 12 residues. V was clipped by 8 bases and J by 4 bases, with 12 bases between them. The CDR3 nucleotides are TGTGCCAGTGGTCCCCGGGGGTACGAGCAGTACTTC. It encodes CASGPRGYEQYF.

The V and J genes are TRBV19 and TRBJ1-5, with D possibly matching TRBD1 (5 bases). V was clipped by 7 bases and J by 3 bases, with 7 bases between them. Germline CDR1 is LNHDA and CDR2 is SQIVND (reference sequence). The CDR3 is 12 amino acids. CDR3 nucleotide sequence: TGTGCCAGTACAGGGTTCAATCAGCCCCAGCATTTT. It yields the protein CASTGFNQPQHF. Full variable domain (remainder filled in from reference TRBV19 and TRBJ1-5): DGGITQSPKYLFRKEGQNVTLSCEQNLNHDAMYWYRQDPGQGLRLIYYSQIVNDFQKGDIAEGYSVSREKKESFPLTVTSAQKNPTAFYLCASTGFNQPQHFGDGTRLSIL.